This entry lists 11 T cell receptor beta chains sequenced from one sample in a study. TCRdb ran MiXCR on the 5' RACE reads and lists one entry per CDR3 protein. The sample includes roughly 200 distinct CDR3 sequences, approximately 94% of them seen just once. Sequencing was performed on memory CD4+ T cells sorted from blood. Subset here: memory CD4+ T cells, CD4+CD45RO+CD25-. These receptor sequences come from a female donor with breast cancer.

Concerning this clonotype: A library prepared for alpha chains yielded this beta chain as an off-target read; its size is of little meaning. The DNA of the CDR3 is TGTGCCAGCAGTGTGGGACTGTTGAACACTGAAGCTTTCTTT. It yields the protein CASSVGLLNTEAFF. The gene calls are TRBV6-1 and TRBJ1-1, with a weak D call TRBD1 (5 bases). V lost 4 bases and J lost 0, with 9 bases in between. CDR1 is MNHNS and CDR2 is SASEGT in the germline V gene. This CDR3 comprises 14 residues.

As to this clonotype: This beta chain slipped into a library made for alpha chains as a stray read, so its size is not meaningful. The chain is built from TRBV20-1 and TRBJ1-1; D not resolved. This CDR3 spans 14 amino acids. V lost 3 bases, J lost 1 base, and 12 bases lay in between. Germline V gene sequence: CDR1 DFQATT, CDR2 SNEGSKA (reference sequence). The CDR3 here is CSARSLGQNTEAFF. In DNA form, the CDR3 reads TGCAGTGCTAGGTCTCTCGGGCAGAACACTGAAGCTTTCTTT.

About this clonotype itself: The library was designed around alpha chains, so this beta chain is a stray read whose abundance carries little weight. The rearrangement joins TRBV3-1 to TRBJ2-5, with D tentatively TRBD2 (6 bases). Germline V CDR1 and CDR2: LGHDT, YNNKEL (reference sequence). V was clipped by 3 bases and J by 4 bases, with 12 bases between them. The CDR3 is 14 amino acids. The CDR3 nucleotides are TGTGCCAGCAGCCACCTAGCGCTGGGAGAGACCCAGTACTTC. Amino acid sequence: CASSHLALGETQYF.

As regards this clonotype: The library was prepared for alpha chains; this beta chain is a stray read, so its frequency means little. The V and J genes are TRBV7-2 and TRBJ2-7; D may be TRBD2 (5 bases). Germline V gives CDR1 SGHTA, CDR2 FQGNSA. The CDR3 covers 15 residues. With 3 bases removed from V and 1 base from J, the gap between germline ends came to 13 bases. CDR3 amino acids: CASSFSGGGSYEQYF. The CDR3 coding sequence is TGTGCCAGCAGCTTTTCAGGTGGCGGGTCCTACGAGCAGTACTTC.

Concerning this clonotype itself: This beta chain came through as a stray read in a library set up for alpha chains, and its size says little. The J gene is TRBJ2-1, the V gene TRBV6-2 or TRBV6-3, with no clear D. V lost 2 bases and J lost 12, with 8 bases in between. The CDR3 is made up of 11 amino acids. Germline V CDR1 and CDR2: MNHEY, SVGEGT. Written as DNA, the CDR3 is TGTGCCAGCAGTTACGGGTGGGGGCAGTTCTTC. Its translation is CASSYGWGQFF.

This clonotype was counted a few times. Since the library was made to target alpha chains, this beta chain is a stray read and its abundance is not meaningful. The chain has TRBV12-3 or TRBV12-4 and TRBJ1-2, with TRBD1 matching over 8 bases. V trimming: 6 bases; J trimming: 1 base; junction bases outside the gene matches: 7. This CDR3 is built from 15 residues. The CDR3 sequence is CASSPRQGLNYGYTF. The CDR3 DNA follows: TGTGCCAGCAGCCCTAGACAGGGGCTTAACTATGGCTACACCTTC.

Concerning this clonotype: A library prepared for alpha chains yielded this beta chain as an off-target read; its size is of little meaning. The rearrangement uses TRBV7-8 and TRBJ2-1; 7 bases agree with TRBD1. Germline CDR1 SGHVS, CDR2 FQNEAQ. The CDR3 contains 16 residues. V shed 7 bases, J shed 1 base, and the junction held 10 bases outside the gene matches. This chain's CDR3 is CASNHNRQGSYNEQFF. In nucleotides, the CDR3 is TGTGCCAGCAACCACAACCGACAGGGTTCCTACAATGAGCAGTTCTTC.

On this clonotype itself: Found in a library prepared for alpha chains, this beta chain is an off-target read, and its abundance has little meaning. V and J are TRBV4-3 and TRBJ2-3; 12 bases map to TRBD2. This CDR3 contains 16 residues. Losses at the gene ends were 1 base for V and 5 bases for J; bases not matched to a gene: 4. CDR1 is LGHNA, CDR2 YSLEER, per germline. The CDR3 bases are TGCGCCAGCAGCCAAGGGACTAGCGGGATGATAGATACGCAGTATTTT. Its protein product is CASSQGTSGMIDTQYF.

A word on this clonotype: The size of this beta chain means little, since it is a stray read in a library made for alpha chains. V usage is TRBV2 and J usage is TRBJ1-5, with D possibly matching TRBD1 (6 bases). CDR3 length equals 13 residues. Trimming stripped 7 bases from V and 5 bases from J, with 12 bases between. Looked up from germline, CDR1 is SNHLY and CDR2 is FYNNEI. CDR3 loop: CASNRAGDQPQHF. The CDR3 bases are TGTGCCAGCAACAGGGCGGGTGATCAGCCCCAGCATTTT. Full variable domain (remainder filled in from reference TRBV2 and TRBJ1-5): EPEVTQTPSHQVTQMGQEVILRCVPISNHLYFYWYRQILGQKVEFLVSFYNNEISEKSEIFDDQFSVERPDGSNFTLKIRSTKLEDSAMYFCASNRAGDQPQHFGDGTRLSIL.

In regard to this clonotype: This beta chain is an off-target read within a library intended for alpha chains, so its frequency means little. V usage is TRBV12-3 or TRBV12-4 and J usage is TRBJ1-2; D is undetermined. V lost 8 bases, J lost 4 bases, and 11 bases lay in between. The CDR3 sequence is 12 residues long. The CDR3 reads CASSYGPYGYTF. CDR3 nucleotides: TGTGCCAGCTCGTACGGCCCCTATGGCTACACCTTC.

As regards this clonotype: In a library made to pick up alpha chains, this beta chain is a stray read with a size that means little. V usage is TRBV12-5 and J usage is TRBJ1-2, with D possibly TRBD1 on 5 matching bases. The V gene's germline CDR1 is LGHNT and CDR2 FRNRAP. The V gene lost 1 base and the J gene lost 4 bases, with 10 bases spanning the gap. The CDR3 runs to 14 residues. As DNA, the CDR3 is TGTGCTAGTGGTTTGGCAAGGGGTCCCTATGGCTACACCTTC. This codes for CASGLARGPYGYTF.